One and the same sample provided the 20 T cell receptor beta chains below, sequenced in a study of Ad26.COV2.S vaccination and SARS-CoV-2 variants. The treatment was: 19 received Ad26.COV2.S at low or high dose, single or two shots; several received placebo; per-sample allocation not given. Following the first vaccine or placebo injection, samples were taken on day 63. TCRdb's copy holds only in-frame clones and misses some; the assay was immunoSEQ multiplex PCR. Of around 270,000 clones listed, around 90% are singletons. This specimen consisted of peripheral blood, obtained in a trial of Ad26.COV2.S vaccine versus placebo. These receptors came from a person aged 18-60 years who received the Ad26.COV2.S COVID-19 vaccine or a placebo.

The chain employs TRBV5-6 and TRBJ1-5, with 9 bases fitting TRBD1. There are 15 residues in the CDR3. With 4 bases clipped from V and 7 bases from J, the junction kept 9 bases outside the gene matches. Germline-derived CDR1 and CDR2 are SGHDT and YYEEEE. This chain's CDR3 is CASSLVGQGPQPQHF. The CDR3 DNA reads TGTGCCAGCAGCCTCGTCGGACAGGGGCCCCAGCCCCAGCATTTT. Full variable domain (missing parts from reference TRBV5-6 and TRBJ1-5): DAGVTQSPTHLIKTRGQQVTLRCSPKSGHDTVSWYQQALGQGPQFIFQYYEEEERQRGNFPDRFSGHQFPNYSSELNVNALLLGDSALYLCASSLVGQGPQPQHFGDGTRLSIL.

The chain combines TRBV19 with TRBJ2-3, with a possible D match to TRBD1 (6 bases). The CDR3 totals 15 residues. In germline, CDR1 is LNHDA, CDR2 SQIVND (reference sequence). V lost 4 bases to trimming and J lost 2 bases, with 13 bases between them. CDR3 residues: CASSRGQYPTDTQYF. The CDR3, as DNA: TGTGCCAGTAGTAGGGGACAATACCCCACAGATACGCAGTATTTT. Full variable domain (rest looked up from reference TRBV19 and TRBJ2-3): DGGITQSPKYLFRKEGQNVTLSCEQNLNHDAMYWYRQDPGQGLRLIYYSQIVNDFQKGDIAEGYSVSREKKESFPLTVTSAQKNPTAFYLCASSRGQYPTDTQYFGPGTRLTVL.

The chain is built from TRBV15 and TRBJ2-1; tentative D call: TRBD2 (6 bases). Trimming took 3 bases from V and 10 from J, leaving 19 bases between them. The germline CDR1 and CDR2 sequences are LNHNV and YYDKDF (reference sequence). The CDR3 is 15 residues long. Here the CDR3 DNA reads TGTGCCACCAGCAGCCCCCTAGCGTACCCGGGGGAGCAGTTCTTC. Translating it yields CATSSPLAYPGEQFF.

The V gene is TRBV4-3, the J gene TRBJ2-7, with D perhaps matching TRBD1 (5 bases). The CDR3 is 14 residues long. V was pared by 0 bases and J by 1 base, with 7 bases between. The germline gives CDR1 LGHNA, CDR2 YSLEER. CDR3 in amino acids: CASSQEKGSYEQYF. The CDR3 DNA sequence: TGCGCCAGCAGCCAAGAGAAGGGGTCCTACGAGCAGTACTTC.

The rearrangement uses TRBV7-9 and TRBJ1-4; TRBD1 might be the D (5 bases). The CDR3 is made up of 13 amino acids. Trimming took 8 bases from V and 12 from J, leaving 19 bases between them. Germline V CDR1 and CDR2: SEHNR, FQNEAQ (reference sequence). The CDR3 DNA reads as TGTGCCAGCGGGGGGGACGGCTTCATGGAACTGTTTTTT. Translated: CASGGDGFMELFF. Complete variable domain (other parts from reference TRBV7-9 and TRBJ1-4): DTGVSQNPRHKITKRGQNVTFRCDPISEHNRLYWYRQTLGQGPEFLTYFQNEAQLEKSRLLSDRFSAERPKGSFSTLEIQRTEQGDSAMYLCASGGDGFMELFFGSGTQLSVL.

V usage is TRBV14 and J usage is TRBJ2-7; D call uncertain. Trimming removed 0 bases at V and 3 bases at J, with 6 bases between. This CDR3 comprises 13 residues. Looked up from germline, CDR1 is SGHDN and CDR2 is FVKESK. The CDR3 spells CASSQDNSYEQYV. CDR3 nucleotide sequence: TGTGCCAGCAGCCAAGATAACAGCTACGAGCAGTACGTC.

The chain couples TRBV30 to TRBJ2-1, with D possibly TRBD1 on 5 matching bases. CDR1 is GTSNPN and CDR2 is SVGIG in the germline V gene (reference sequence). Trimming cost V 4 bases and J 9 bases, with 19 bases left between them. This CDR3 is 14 amino acids long. The CDR3 DNA reads as TGTGCCTGGATTAAGGGGCCCATTCCCATTGAGCAGTTCTTC. This sequence encodes CAWIKGPIPIEQFF.

The chain uses TRBV6-5 and TRBJ2-3; D is unclear. Germline V gives CDR1 MNHEY, CDR2 SVGAGI. V shed 4 bases and J shed 4 bases, with 12 bases lying between them. The CDR3 covers 14 residues. CDR3 sequence reads: CASSSPYAADTQYF. CDR3 nucleotide sequence: TGTGCCAGCAGTTCCCCCTATGCAGCAGATACGCAGTATTTT.

The chain carries TRBV6-5 and TRBJ1-4; D remains ambiguous. V lost 6 bases, J lost 7 bases, and 12 bases lay in between. The CDR3 covers 13 residues. The germline V gene has CDR1 MNHEY and CDR2 SVGAGI. The CDR3 region is CASSLVLGEKLFF. CDR3 bases: TGTGCCAGCAGCCTAGTCTTGGGTGAAAAACTGTTTTTT.

The CDR3 protein is CASSPGAASGGPNIQYF. Here the CDR3 DNA reads TGTGCCAGCTCACCGGGGGCGGCTAGCGGGGGCCCAAACATTCAGTACTTC. The V gene is TRBV18, the J gene TRBJ2-4; 10 bases fit TRBD2. The germline gives CDR1 KGHSH, CDR2 LQKENI. There are 17 residues in the CDR3. The V and J ends lost 3 bases and 6 bases, in that order; junction bases with no gene match: 11.

The chain uses TRBV24-1 and TRBJ1-5; possible D gene TRBD1, 5 bases. This CDR3 spans 15 amino acids. The germline V and J ends were trimmed by 3 bases and 6 bases, with 14 bases remaining between them. Germline V lookup: CDR1 KGHDR, CDR2 SFDVKD. Written as DNA, the CDR3 is TGTGCCACCAGTGATCCTAGCCTGGGGGGTCAGCCCCAGCATTTT. It yields the protein CATSDPSLGGQPQHF.

This clone was counted a single time. J is TRBJ1-5 and V is TRBV30, with D tentatively TRBD1 (5 bases). In germline, CDR1 is GTSNPN, CDR2 SVGIG (reference sequence). This CDR3 has 14 amino acids. Trimming cost V 4 bases and J 8 bases, with 18 bases left between them. The CDR3 DNA reads as TGTGCCTGGAATGACCAGGGATTATCTGAGCCCCAGCATTTT. This encodes CAWNDQGLSEPQHF.

The chain combines TRBV6-2 or TRBV6-3 with TRBJ2-4; 10 bases line up with TRBD2. Germline CDR1 reads MNHEY; CDR2 reads SVGEGT. This CDR3 comprises 14 residues. Losses at the gene ends were 3 bases for V and 7 bases for J; bases not matched to a gene: 3. The CDR3 coding sequence is TGTGCCAGCAGTTATAGCGGGAGGTCGAACATTCAGTACTTC. Protein: CASSYSGRSNIQYF.

About this clone: The sample holds other DNA sequences that translate to the same CDR3. The rearrangement uses TRBV5-1 and TRBJ2-7, with no clear D. The CDR3 length is 11 residues. CDR1 and CDR2 (germline): SGHRS, YFSETQ. V lost 3 bases to trimming and J lost 1 base, with 2 bases between them. The CDR3 region is CASSSSYEQYF. The CDR3 DNA sequence: TGCGCCAGCAGCTCATCCTACGAGCAGTACTTC.

The chain combines TRBV10-3 with TRBJ1-1; D possibly corresponds to TRBD1 (5 bases). The CDR3 is 13 amino acids. Germline loops: CDR1 ENHRY, CDR2 SYGVKD. V dropped 8 bases and J dropped 6 bases, with 16 bases sitting between them. The CDR3 DNA follows: TGTGCCATCGGACGGAACCCGGGGGCTGAAGCTTTCTTT. Translation: CAIGRNPGAEAFF.

The V gene is TRBV9, the J gene TRBJ2-1; TRBD2 matches at 11 bases. This CDR3 contains 16 residues. J lost 7 bases, V lost 4 bases, and 10 bases had no gene match. Germline V gives CDR1 SGDLS, CDR2 YYNGEE. The chain's CDR3 is CASSFSGGADSNEQFF. The CDR3 nucleotides read TGTGCCAGCAGCTTTAGCGGGGGGGCCGATAGTAATGAGCAGTTCTTC.

V gene TRBV4-1 combines with J gene TRBJ1-4, with D possibly matching TRBD1 (6 bases). Trimming removed 4 bases at V and 7 bases at J, with 10 bases between. This CDR3 is built from 13 residues. In germline, CDR1 is MGHRA, CDR2 YSYEKL. The CDR3 protein is CASSRNRVEKLFF. For the CDR3, the DNA is TGCGCCAGCAGCCGGAACAGGGTTGAAAAACTGTTTTTT.

The genes are TRBV9 and TRBJ2-1; 8 nucleotides align to TRBD2. V gave up 0 bases and J gave up 0 bases; unmatched junction bases: 5. Germline-derived CDR1 and CDR2 are SGDLS and YYNGEE. The CDR3 runs 17 residues. DNA of the CDR3: TGTGCCAGCAGCGTAGGACTAGCGCCAAGCTCCTACAATGAGCAGTTCTTC. Translation: CASSVGLAPSSYNEQFF.

V gene TRBV4-3 combines with J gene TRBJ2-2; 9 bases fit TRBD2. Germline assignment: CDR1 LGHNA and CDR2 YSLEER. The trim removed 4 bases at V and 0 bases at J, leaving 9 bases unmatched. The CDR3 totals 18 residues. In nucleotides, the CDR3 is TGCGCCAGCAGCCGCAAGACGCTAGCGGGGACGAACACCGGGGAGCTGTTTTTT. It encodes CASSRKTLAGTNTGELFF.

The chain couples TRBV7-3 to TRBJ2-2; a possible D gene is TRBD1 (7 bases). The CDR3 extends over 15 amino acids. Germline V gene data show CDR1 as SGHTA and CDR2 as FQGTGA. V shed 5 bases and J shed 1 base, with 11 bases lying between them. The CDR3 DNA reads TGTGCCAGCAGCCCCCAGGGGGGGAACACCGGGGAGCTGTTTTTT. This sequence encodes CASSPQGGNTGELFF.